Listed below are T cell receptor beta chains from one sample, sequenced in a study of shared clonotypes between healthy human individuals. Using immunoSEQ multiplex PCR, the repertoire was profiled, and TCRdb retains in-frame clones only, with some absent. The sample consists of around 2.1 million clones, 90% to 97% of them appearing once. The sequencing sample was made of naive CD4+ T cells sorted from blood. The receptors originated from a man aged 18 to 29 in good health. Each CDR3 is given with its conserved first and last residue. Fields, in order: D gene, clone size, J gene, V gene, CDR3 DNA, CDR3 protein. D genes are given only for firm matches. Some rows mark clone size as missing; the rest say once, few, many or name a class of expanded clone.

d_gene: TRBD1; abundance: -; j_gene: TRBJ1-6; v_gene: TRBV30; CDR3nt: TGTGCCTGGACCCAGGGGGGGGATTCACCCCTCCACTTT; CDR3aa: CAWTQGGDSPLHF
d_gene: TRBD2; abundance: -; j_gene: TRBJ2-1; v_gene: TRBV4-1; CDR3nt: TGCGCCAGCAGTCATACCCGGCCGGGAGGGCCCTACAATGAGCAGTTCTTC; CDR3aa: CASSHTRPGGPYNEQFF
d_gene: TRBD2; abundance: -; j_gene: TRBJ2-2; v_gene: TRBV5-1; CDR3nt: TGCGCCAGCAGCTTGGGACTAGCCGTCACCGGGGAGCTGTTTTTT; CDR3aa: CASSLGLAVTGELFF
d_gene: -; abundance: -; j_gene: TRBJ1-2; v_gene: TRBV4-3; CDR3nt: TGCGCCAGCAGCCAAGATCTGGGCACTAACTATGGCTACACCTTC; CDR3aa: CASSQDLGTNYGYTF
d_gene: -; abundance: -; j_gene: TRBJ2-5; v_gene: TRBV5-1; CDR3nt: TGCGCCAGCAGCTTGGCTTTTGGGGGAGAAGAGACCCAGTACTTC; CDR3aa: CASSLAFGGEETQYF
d_gene: -; abundance: -; j_gene: TRBJ1-6; v_gene: TRBV10-3; CDR3nt: TGTGCCATCAGTGAGGACCGAGTTGCTTCACCCCTCCACTTT; CDR3aa: CAISEDRVASPLHF
d_gene: -; abundance: -; j_gene: TRBJ1-5; v_gene: TRBV7-2; CDR3nt: TGTGCCAGCAGCCTCCGACAGGGCAATCAGCCCCAGCATTTT; CDR3aa: CASSLRQGNQPQHF
d_gene: TRBD2; abundance: -; j_gene: TRBJ2-3; v_gene: TRBV10-3; CDR3nt: TGTGCCATCAGTGAGCTCGCGGGGGGGCTTGTAGATACGCAGTATTTT; CDR3aa: CAISELAGGLVDTQYF
d_gene: TRBD1; abundance: -; j_gene: TRBJ1-2; v_gene: TRBV2; CDR3nt: TGTGCCAGCAGAGTGACAGGGGAAGTGGGCTACACCTTC; CDR3aa: CASRVTGEVGYTF
d_gene: TRBD1; abundance: once; j_gene: TRBJ2-2; v_gene: TRBV5-1; CDR3nt: TGCGCCAGCAGCGCTGACAGGGTCAGGGGGGAGCTGTTTTTT; CDR3aa: CASSADRVRGELFF
d_gene: -; abundance: -; j_gene: TRBJ2-7; v_gene: TRBV7-9; CDR3nt: TGTGCCAGCAGCTTAAAAGGTATCGGCGAGCAGTACTTC; CDR3aa: CASSLKGIGEQYF
d_gene: -; abundance: -; j_gene: TRBJ2-7; v_gene: TRBV10-3; CDR3nt: TGTGCCATCAGTGGCGGCCAGGGAAACGAGCAGTACTTC; CDR3aa: CAISGGQGNEQYF
d_gene: TRBD2; abundance: -; j_gene: TRBJ2-3; v_gene: TRBV4-3; CDR3nt: TGCGCCAGCAGCCACTCCGGGACTAGCGGCACAGATACGCAGTATTTT; CDR3aa: CASSHSGTSGTDTQYF
d_gene: -; abundance: -; j_gene: TRBJ1-6; v_gene: TRBV7-2; CDR3nt: TGTGCCAGCAGCTTAGAGAGGGATTCACCCCTCCACTTT; CDR3aa: CASSLERDSPLHF
d_gene: -; abundance: -; j_gene: TRBJ1-1; v_gene: TRBV5-1; CDR3nt: TGCGCCAGCAGCTTGGGACGGCAGAACACTGAAGCTTTCTTT; CDR3aa: CASSLGRQNTEAFF
d_gene: -; abundance: once; j_gene: TRBJ1-1; v_gene: TRBV6-5; CDR3nt: TGTGCCAGCAGCCCGCTACTGTCGAACACTGAAGCTTTCTTT; CDR3aa: CASSPLLSNTEAFF
d_gene: -; abundance: -; j_gene: TRBJ2-2; v_gene: TRBV7-9; CDR3nt: TGTGCCAGCAGCTTTTCACCGGCGGCCGCCACCGGGGAGCTGTTTTTT; CDR3aa: CASSFSPAAATGELFF
d_gene: -; abundance: -; j_gene: TRBJ1-2; v_gene: TRBV6-1; CDR3nt: TGTGCCAGCAGTGAATTTAAGGGGCATGGCTACACCTTC; CDR3aa: CASSEFKGHGYTF
d_gene: -; abundance: -; j_gene: TRBJ1-6; v_gene: TRBV6-1; CDR3nt: TGTGCCAGCAGTGATGGGAGGTCGAATTCACCCCTCCACTTT; CDR3aa: CASSDGRSNSPLHF
d_gene: -; abundance: few; j_gene: TRBJ1-1; v_gene: TRBV30; CDR3nt: TGTGCCTGGAGTGTGGGGGTACCACGGTGGACTGAAGCTTTCTTT; CDR3aa: CAWSVGVPRWTEAFF
d_gene: -; abundance: -; j_gene: TRBJ2-6; v_gene: TRBV5-1; CDR3nt: TGCGCCAGCAGCCGCCTGGTCTCTGGGGCCAACGTCCTGACTTTC; CDR3aa: CASSRLVSGANVLTF
d_gene: -; abundance: -; j_gene: TRBJ2-3; v_gene: TRBV2; CDR3nt: TGTGCCAGCAGTGAAGGGGGCCGGAGCACAGATACGCAGTATTTT; CDR3aa: CASSEGGRSTDTQYF
d_gene: -; abundance: -; j_gene: TRBJ2-5; v_gene: TRBV4-3; CDR3nt: TGCGCCAGCAGCCAAGAAATAGAAGAGACCCAGTACTTC; CDR3aa: CASSQEIEETQYF
d_gene: -; abundance: -; j_gene: TRBJ1-6; v_gene: TRBV5-4; CDR3nt: TGTGCCAGCAGCTTAGGATTCTCCTATAATTCACCCCTCCACTTT; CDR3aa: CASSLGFSYNSPLHF
d_gene: TRBD1; abundance: -; j_gene: TRBJ2-7; v_gene: TRBV2; CDR3nt: TGTGCCAGCAGTAACCGGGACAGGGGCGTATACGAGCAGTACTTC; CDR3aa: CASSNRDRGVYEQYF
d_gene: TRBD2; abundance: -; j_gene: TRBJ2-7; v_gene: TRBV30; CDR3nt: TGTGCCTGGGGGACTAGCGGGACTATCTTC; CDR3aa: CAWGTSGTIF
d_gene: -; abundance: -; j_gene: TRBJ1-2; v_gene: TRBV7-2; CDR3nt: TGTGCCAGCAGCCCTCCGGTTGTGGCAACCTATGGCTACACCTTC; CDR3aa: CASSPPVVATYGYTF
d_gene: -; abundance: -; j_gene: TRBJ2-2; v_gene: TRBV4-1; CDR3nt: TGCGCCAGCAGCCAAGGGGTCAGTATCCCCGGGGAGCTGTTTTTT; CDR3aa: CASSQGVSIPGELFF
d_gene: TRBD1; abundance: -; j_gene: TRBJ1-4; v_gene: TRBV5-8; CDR3nt: TGTGCCAGCAGCTTGGGGCAGGGGGTTGCAACTAATGAAAAACTGTTTTTT; CDR3aa: CASSLGQGVATNEKLFF
d_gene: -; abundance: once; j_gene: TRBJ1-6; v_gene: TRBV6-5; CDR3nt: TGTGCCAGCAGTTACTCTCGACAGACTATCGTTTCACCCCTCCACTTT; CDR3aa: CASSYSRQTIVSPLHF
d_gene: -; abundance: -; j_gene: TRBJ1-6; v_gene: TRBV5-6; CDR3nt: TGTGCCAGCAGCTTGTTAGGGAATTCACCCCTCCACTTT; CDR3aa: CASSLLGNSPLHF
d_gene: TRBD1; abundance: -; j_gene: TRBJ1-3; v_gene: TRBV5-4; CDR3nt: TGTGCCAGCAGCAGGGGGACAGGGGAAAGAAACACCATATATTTT; CDR3aa: CASSRGTGERNTIYF
d_gene: -; abundance: -; j_gene: TRBJ1-5; v_gene: TRBV7-8; CDR3nt: TGTGCCAGCAGCTTCTCGTGGGGGAAAGAGGGCAATCAGCCCCAGCATTTT; CDR3aa: CASSFSWGKEGNQPQHF
d_gene: -; abundance: -; j_gene: TRBJ1-6; v_gene: TRBV5-4; CDR3nt: TGTGCCAGCAGCTCCTACCCCAGGGGAAAGATTAATTCACCCCTCCACTTT; CDR3aa: CASSSYPRGKINSPLHF
d_gene: -; abundance: -; j_gene: TRBJ1-5; v_gene: TRBV18; CDR3nt: TGTGCCAGCTCACCAGCGAAGCAGGTTAGCAATCAGCCCCAGCATTTT; CDR3aa: CASSPAKQVSNQPQHF
d_gene: -; abundance: -; j_gene: TRBJ2-1; v_gene: TRBV11-3; CDR3nt: TGTGCCAGCAGCTTAGAAGGGGGACGGGTTAATGAGCAGTTCTTC; CDR3aa: CASSLEGGRVNEQFF
d_gene: -; abundance: once; j_gene: TRBJ1-6; v_gene: TRBV7-6; CDR3nt: TGTGCCAGCAGCTTAGACTTCCGCATCTCCTATAATTCACCCCTCCACTTT; CDR3aa: CASSLDFRISYNSPLHF
d_gene: -; abundance: -; j_gene: TRBJ1-4; v_gene: TRBV7-9; CDR3nt: TGTGCCAGCAGCTTAGCGGGCAGGTTTAATGAAAAACTGTTTTTT; CDR3aa: CASSLAGRFNEKLFF
d_gene: TRBD2; abundance: once; j_gene: TRBJ2-5; v_gene: TRBV28; CDR3nt: TGTGCCAGCAGTTCCGGGGGGGTGCAAGAGACCCAGTACTTC; CDR3aa: CASSSGGVQETQYF
d_gene: -; abundance: -; j_gene: TRBJ2-7; v_gene: TRBV5-1; CDR3nt: TGCGCCAGCAGCTTTCCGGGGGTACCCTACGAGCAGTACTTC; CDR3aa: CASSFPGVPYEQYF
d_gene: -; abundance: -; j_gene: TRBJ1-2; v_gene: TRBV30; CDR3nt: TGTGCCTGGACACACAAAACAGGGAGGCACTATGGCTACACCTTC; CDR3aa: CAWTHKTGRHYGYTF